Listed here are 23 T cell receptor beta chains from one sample, sequenced in a study of T cell responses to AZD1222 COVID-19 vaccine. TCRdb's table, derived via immunoSEQ multiplex PCR, lists solely in-frame clones and lacks some. The sample yields roughly 160,000 clones, 85% to 90% seen once. This material consisted of peripheral blood, taken on day 0 of AZD1222 vaccination. Source of these receptors: an adult in good health.

This clone occurred a few times. The rearrangement joins TRBV5-5 to TRBJ2-7; maybe TRBD1 (7 bases). V shed 4 bases and J shed 2 bases, with 16 bases lying between them. CDR1 SGHKS and CDR2 YYEKEE come from the germline V gene (reference sequence). The CDR3 length is 15 residues. The CDR3 DNA reads as TGTGCCAGCAGCCCCTTGCCAGGGGGGCCCTACGAGCAGTACTTC. The encoded protein is CASSPLPGGPYEQYF.

V usage is TRBV6-6 and J usage is TRBJ1-1; 12 bases match TRBD1. Unmatched junction bases numbered 10, after V lost 5 bases and J lost 3 bases. The V gene's germline CDR1 is MNHNY and CDR2 SVGAGI (reference sequence). This CDR3 has 17 residues. CDR3: CASSPGQGARAYTEAFF. The CDR3 nucleotides are TGTGCCAGCAGTCCGGGACAGGGGGCAAGGGCGTACACTGAAGCTTTCTTT.

CDR3 DNA: TGTGCCAGCAGTTTTAGCTCAGGGCCTTTTCCCATATATTTT. It translates to CASSFSSGPFPIYF. This rearrangement joins TRBV27 to TRBJ1-3, with D tentatively TRBD1 (5 bases). Trimming cost V 3 bases and J 11 bases, with 17 bases left between them. The CDR3 spans 14 residues. The germline V gene has CDR1 MNHEY and CDR2 SMNVEV (reference sequence).

The count of this clone is one. The chain employs TRBV4-1 and TRBJ1-4; possible D gene TRBD1, 5 bases. The CDR3 totals 14 residues. Germline V gene data show CDR1 as MGHRA and CDR2 as YSYEKL. The V end lost 1 base, the J end lost 6 bases, and 9 bases lay between the germline ends. CDR3 bases: TGCGCCAGCAGCCAAGTTGGGGGGGATGAAAAACTGTTTTTT. Translated, it gives CASSQVGGDEKLFF.

V and J are TRBV10-3 and TRBJ1-2; 8 bases agree with TRBD1. V lost 0 bases and J lost 4; bases outside the gene matches: 7. Germline V CDR1 and CDR2: ENHRY, SYGVKD. The CDR3 is 16 residues long. CDR3 sequence reads: CAISESPGGTTYGYTF. The CDR3 DNA reads as TGTGCCATCAGTGAGTCCCCAGGGGGCACAACCTATGGCTACACCTTC.

This clone showed up just once. The CDR3: CASSSGLGSGNTIYF. DNA for the CDR3: TGTGCCAGCAGTTCCGGACTGGGCTCTGGAAACACCATATATTTT. V usage is TRBV6-5 and J usage is TRBJ1-3, with D unclear. CDR1 is MNHEY, CDR2 SVGAGI, per germline. The CDR3 length is 15 residues. V lost 4 bases to trimming and J lost 0 bases, with 10 bases between them.

V usage is TRBV5-4 and J usage is TRBJ2-1; TRBD1 or TRBD2 may be the D gene (6 bases each). Trimming cost V 4 bases and J 7 bases, with 15 bases left between them. Looked up from germline, CDR1 is SGHNT and CDR2 is YYREEE (reference sequence). The length of the CDR3 is 14 residues. Here the CDR3 DNA reads TGTGCCAGCAGCGATTATACGGGGGCGAATGAGCAGTTCTTC. The encoded protein is CASSDYTGANEQFF.

This chain joins TRBV27 and TRBJ2-7; 7 bases match TRBD1. V shed 0 bases, J shed 1 base, and the junction held 6 bases outside the gene matches. The V gene's germline CDR1 is MNHEY and CDR2 SMNVEV (reference sequence). CDR3 length equals 16 residues. CDR3 nucleotide sequence: TGTGCCAGCAGTTTATCGTGGGGACAGTATTCCTACGAGCAGTACTTC. The encoded protein is CASSLSWGQYSYEQYF.

The chain recombines TRBV6-1 with TRBJ1-1; D is uncertain. This CDR3 contains 15 residues. Germline V gives CDR1 MNHNS, CDR2 SASEGT. Trimming removed 2 bases at V and 7 bases at J, with 17 bases between. The CDR3 loop reads CASSETAGGRGEAFF. The CDR3 nucleotides are TGTGCCAGCAGTGAAACAGCCGGAGGGCGGGGTGAAGCTTTCTTT.

The chain carries TRBV9 and TRBJ2-5; the match to TRBD2 covers 7 bases. The CDR3 is 13 amino acids. The germline CDR1 and CDR2 sequences are SGDLS and YYNGEE. The V and J ends lost 4 bases and 4 bases, in that order; junction bases with no gene match: 4. The CDR3 here is CASSQTSAETQYF. CDR3 nucleotide sequence: TGTGCCAGCAGCCAAACTAGCGCAGAGACCCAGTACTTC.

In this sample, this clone turned up a few times. The chain employs TRBV3-1 (or the pseudogene TRBV3-2) and TRBJ2-7; 8 bases are a match to TRBD2. V was clipped by 5 bases and J by 4 bases; unmatched bases: 10. The germline CDR1 and CDR2 sequences are LGHDT and YNNKEL (reference sequence). The CDR3 consists of 15 residues. The CDR3, as DNA: TGTGCCAGCAGCTACATAAGCGGGGGCCGGTACGAGCAGTACTTC. Translated: CASSYISGGRYEQYF.

V and J are TRBV7-9 and TRBJ1-6; D not resolved. The germline V gene has CDR1 SEHNR and CDR2 FQNEAQ (reference sequence). The V gene lost 3 bases and the J gene lost 6 bases, with 12 bases spanning the gap. The CDR3 has 15 amino acids. CDR3 loop: CASSFNPDLNSPLHF. The CDR3 nucleotides read TGTGCCAGCAGCTTTAACCCCGACCTTAATTCACCCCTCCACTTT.

V is TRBV7-6 and J is TRBJ2-5; D possibly uses TRBD1 or TRBD2 (5 bases each). The CDR3 is 15 amino acids. Germline CDR1 and CDR2: SGHVS and FNYEAQ. Trimming cost V 5 bases and J 0 bases, with 13 bases left between them. Here the CDR3 reads CASSRGRTYQETQYF. The CDR3 nucleotides are TGTGCCAGCAGCCGGGGCAGGACGTACCAAGAGACCCAGTACTTC.

This clone came up a few times. The V call is TRBV19, the J call TRBJ1-1; TRBD1 is a possible D gene (6 bases). Trimming removed 10 bases at V and 2 bases at J, with 17 bases between. The length of the CDR3 is 14 residues. CDR1 is LNHDA and CDR2 is SQIVND in the germline V gene (reference sequence). The CDR3 is CATKVGGINTEAFF. CDR3 coding DNA: TGTGCCACTAAAGTGGGGGGCATTAACACTGAAGCTTTCTTT.

The genes are TRBV4-2 and TRBJ2-3, with 10 bases fitting TRBD2. V lost 4 bases to trimming and J lost 2 bases; unmatched junction nucleotides: 6. Germline-derived CDR1 and CDR2 are LGHNA and YNFKEQ. The CDR3 extends over 16 amino acids. CDR3 protein: CASSPTSGAFTDTQYF. The CDR3 nucleotides read TGTGCCAGCAGCCCCACTAGCGGGGCCTTCACAGATACGCAGTATTTT.

The chain links TRBV5-8 to TRBJ2-3; D is perhaps TRBD1 or TRBD2 (6 bases each). There are 14 residues in the CDR3. Trimming cost V 1 base and J 4 bases, with 10 bases left between them. CDR1 and CDR2 (germline): SGHTS, YDEGEE. CDR3 loop: CASSLLGGPDTQYF. In DNA, the CDR3 is TGTGCCAGCAGCTTGCTTGGGGGGCCAGATACGCAGTATTTT.

The chain joins TRBV27 to TRBJ2-7; the D call may be TRBD1 or TRBD2 (5 bases each). CDR3 size: 13 residues. Germline loops: CDR1 MNHEY, CDR2 SMNVEV (reference sequence). V dropped 4 bases and J dropped 4 bases, with 11 bases sitting between them. The CDR3 DNA is TGTGCCAGCAGTTATGGGGGTGGGTACGAGCAGTACGTC. This sequence encodes CASSYGGGYEQYV.

This rearrangement joins TRBV6-1 to TRBJ2-7; the D gene is possibly TRBD2 (5 bases). In germline, CDR1 is MNHNS, CDR2 SASEGT. The V gene lost 2 bases and the J gene lost 4 bases, with 9 bases spanning the gap. This CDR3 contains 13 residues. The CDR3 coding sequence is TGTGCCAGCAGTGAAAGCCGGAGGTACGAGCAGTACTTC. Protein sequence: CASSESRRYEQYF.

The chain couples TRBV19 to TRBJ1-6; a possible D gene is TRBD1 (6 bases). There are 15 residues in the CDR3. V lost 3 bases to trimming and J lost 9 bases, with 15 bases between them. The germline V gene encodes CDR1 LNHDA and CDR2 SQIVND (reference sequence). The CDR3 region is CASSIQAGEISPLHF. The DNA for the CDR3 is TGTGCCAGTAGTATTCAGGCAGGGGAAATTTCACCCCTCCACTTT.

The chain uses TRBV9 and TRBJ2-1; 11 bases line up with TRBD2. Germline loops: CDR1 SGDLS, CDR2 YYNGEE. This CDR3 comprises 16 residues. The junction had 6 bases not matched to a gene; V was cut back by 4 bases and J by 3 bases. CDR3: CASSISGLAVYNEQFF. DNA for the CDR3: TGTGCCAGCAGCATCTCGGGACTAGCGGTCTACAATGAGCAGTTCTTC.

CDR3 amino acids: CASRPQGVRSPLHF. In DNA, the CDR3 is TGTGCCAGTAGACCCCAGGGGGTTCGATCACCCCTCCACTTT. The chain has TRBV19 and TRBJ1-6; 7 bases agree with TRBD1. Germline CDR1 and CDR2: LNHDA and SQIVND (reference sequence). The CDR3 extends over 14 amino acids. V trimming: 6 bases; J trimming: 10 bases; junction bases outside the gene matches: 9.

This rearrangement joins TRBV6-5 to TRBJ1-5; D remains unclear. Germline loops: CDR1 MNHEY, CDR2 SVGAGI. The CDR3 consists of 14 residues. V lost 2 bases, J lost 4 bases, and 9 bases lay in between. CDR3 sequence reads: CASSYPKDNQPQHF. The CDR3 bases are TGTGCCAGCAGTTACCCAAAAGATAATCAGCCCCAGCATTTT.

The CDR3 DNA follows: TGTGCCAGCTCATCTCCCGGGACAGAGTACGAGCAGTACTTC. The encoded protein is CASSSPGTEYEQYF. The chain uses TRBV18 and TRBJ2-7; 7 bases agree with TRBD1. Germline values: CDR1 KGHSH, CDR2 LQKENI. The CDR3 runs 14 residues. The V segment lost 5 bases and the J segment 4 bases; nucleotides outside the gene matches: 8.